Listed below are T cell receptor beta chains from one sample, sequenced in a study of T cells after yellow fever vaccination. TCRdb reprocessed the 5' RACE reads with MiXCR, giving one entry per CDR3 protein. The sample consists of more than 120,000 distinct CDR3 sequences, around 7.7% of them appearing once. The source material was CD4+ T cells sorted from PBMCs, sampled 5 days after the yellow fever booster vaccination. The receptors originated from a man aged 25 to 40 who received the YFV17D yellow fever vaccine. The CDR3 runs from the conserved cysteine through the conserved F or W. The order of the fields is D gene, J gene, V gene, clone size, CDR3 protein, CDR3 DNA. A D gene is named only where the DNA matches it firmly. A row's size may be missing; if present it is once, few, many or a size class.

d_gene: .; j_gene: TRBJ2-7; v_gene: TRBV5-4; abundance: few; CDR3aa: CASSLGGGKSYEQYF; CDR3nt: TGTGCCAGCAGCTTAGGGGGAGGGAAGTCCTACGAGCAGTACTTC
d_gene: TRBD2; j_gene: TRBJ2-1; v_gene: TRBV20-1; abundance: many; CDR3aa: CSAPGLVYNEQFF; CDR3nt: TGCAGTGCTCCGGGACTAGTCTACAATGAGCAGTTCTTC
d_gene: .; j_gene: TRBJ2-1; v_gene: TRBV5-6; abundance: many; CDR3aa: CASTLLGFRSDEQFF; CDR3nt: TGTGCCAGCACCCTTCTCGGGTTTAGGAGTGACGAGCAGTTCTTC
d_gene: .; j_gene: TRBJ2-5; v_gene: TRBV12-3/TRBV12-4; abundance: many; CDR3aa: CASSSRRGRETQYF; CDR3nt: TGTGCCAGCAGTTCTCGAAGGGGACGGGAGACCCAGTACTTC
d_gene: TRBD1; j_gene: TRBJ2-7; v_gene: TRBV20-1; abundance: many; CDR3aa: CSASRDRSYEQYF; CDR3nt: TGCAGTGCTAGTAGGGACAGGTCCTACGAGCAGTACTTC
d_gene: TRBD2; j_gene: TRBJ2-1; v_gene: TRBV5-1; abundance: many; CDR3aa: CASSTGTSGSQNEQFF; CDR3nt: TGCGCCAGCAGCACCGGGACTAGCGGCTCACAAAATGAGCAGTTCTTC
d_gene: .; j_gene: TRBJ2-3; v_gene: TRBV10-2; abundance: many; CDR3aa: CASSDHPGSSDTQYF; CDR3nt: TGCGCCAGCAGTGATCACCCTGGGAGTTCAGATACGCAGTATTTT
d_gene: .; j_gene: TRBJ2-2; v_gene: TRBV10-2; abundance: few; CDR3aa: CASHNTGELFF; CDR3nt: TGCGCCAGCCATAACACCGGGGAGCTGTTTTTT
d_gene: .; j_gene: TRBJ1-3; v_gene: TRBV10-3; abundance: many; CDR3aa: CAISREGFSGNTIYF; CDR3nt: TGTGCCATCAGTCGGGAGGGATTCTCTGGAAACACCATATATTTT
d_gene: .; j_gene: TRBJ2-2; v_gene: TRBV9; abundance: few; CDR3aa: CASSVAPKGGELFF; CDR3nt: TGTGCCAGCAGCGTAGCCCCGAAGGGGGGGGAGCTGTTTTTT
d_gene: .; j_gene: TRBJ2-5; v_gene: TRBV7-9; abundance: many; CDR3aa: CATHSATQYF; CDR3nt: TGTGCCACCCACTCGGCGACCCAGTACTTC
d_gene: TRBD1; j_gene: TRBJ2-3; v_gene: TRBV29-1; abundance: many; CDR3aa: CSVQETGSDTQYF; CDR3nt: TGCAGCGTTCAGGAGACAGGGTCAGATACGCAGTATTTT
d_gene: .; j_gene: TRBJ1-5; v_gene: TRBV28; abundance: once; CDR3aa: CASIKGGFIPALTDTQHF; CDR3nt: TGTGCCAGCATAAAAGGGGGATTTATCCCCGCGCTCACAGATACGCAGCATTTT
d_gene: .; j_gene: TRBJ2-3; v_gene: TRBV27; abundance: many; CDR3aa: CASSGGLVGTDTQYF; CDR3nt: TGTGCCAGCAGTGGGGGTCTAGTAGGCACAGATACGCAGTATTTT
d_gene: .; j_gene: TRBJ2-4; v_gene: TRBV21-1; abundance: many; CDR3aa: CASSITDRIQYF; CDR3nt: TGTGCCAGCAGCATAACCGACAGGATTCAGTACTTC
d_gene: TRBD1; j_gene: TRBJ2-3; v_gene: TRBV18; abundance: .; CDR3aa: CASSPRDSSTDTQYF; CDR3nt: TGTGCCAGCTCCCCTCGGGACAGCAGCACAGATACGCAGTATTTT